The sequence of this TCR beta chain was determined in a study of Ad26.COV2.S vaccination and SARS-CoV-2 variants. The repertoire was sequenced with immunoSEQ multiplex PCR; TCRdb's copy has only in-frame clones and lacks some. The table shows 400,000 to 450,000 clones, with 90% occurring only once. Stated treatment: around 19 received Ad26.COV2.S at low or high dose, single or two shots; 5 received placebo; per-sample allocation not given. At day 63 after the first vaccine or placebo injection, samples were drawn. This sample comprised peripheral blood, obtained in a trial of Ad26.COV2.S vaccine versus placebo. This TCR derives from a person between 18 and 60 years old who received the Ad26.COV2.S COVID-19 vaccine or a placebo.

CDR3 sequence: CASSHPYGWREQYF. CDR3 sequence (DNA): TGTGCCAGCAGCCACCCCTACGGCTGGCGGGAGCAGTACTTC. This chain uses TRBV28 with TRBJ2-7; D remains unclear. Trimming stripped 6 bases from V and 7 bases from J, with 19 bases between. This CDR3 spans 14 amino acids. CDR1 is MDHEN, CDR2 SYDVKM, per germline.